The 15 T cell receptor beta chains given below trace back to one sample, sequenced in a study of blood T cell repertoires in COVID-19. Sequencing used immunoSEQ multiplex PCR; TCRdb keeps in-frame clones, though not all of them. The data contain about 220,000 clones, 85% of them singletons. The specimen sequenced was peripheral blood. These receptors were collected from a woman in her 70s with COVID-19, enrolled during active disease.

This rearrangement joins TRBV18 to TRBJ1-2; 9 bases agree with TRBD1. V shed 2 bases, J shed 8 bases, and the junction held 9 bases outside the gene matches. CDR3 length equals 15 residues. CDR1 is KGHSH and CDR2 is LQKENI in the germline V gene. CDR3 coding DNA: TGTGCCAGCTCACCAGATCAAAACAGGGGGCAAGGCTACACCTTC. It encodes CASSPDQNRGQGYTF. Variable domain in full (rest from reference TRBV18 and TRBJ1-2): NAGVMQNPRHLVRRRGQEARLRCSPMKGHSHVYWYRQLPEEGLKFMVYLQKENIIDESGMPKERFSAEFPKEGPSILRIQQVVRGDSAAYFCASSPDQNRGQGYTFGSGTRLTVV.

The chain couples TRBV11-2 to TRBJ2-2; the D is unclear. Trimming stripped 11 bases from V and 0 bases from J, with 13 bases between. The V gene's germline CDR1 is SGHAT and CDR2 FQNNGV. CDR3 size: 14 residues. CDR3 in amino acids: CASHSSSNTGELFF. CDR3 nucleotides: TGTGCCTCCCACAGCAGTTCGAACACCGGGGAGCTGTTTTTT.

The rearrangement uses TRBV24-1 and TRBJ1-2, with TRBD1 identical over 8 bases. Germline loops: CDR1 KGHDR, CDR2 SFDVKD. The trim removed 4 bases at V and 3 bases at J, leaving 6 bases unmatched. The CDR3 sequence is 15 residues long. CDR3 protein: CATSDGTGAYYGYTF. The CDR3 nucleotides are TGTGCCACCAGTGACGGGACAGGAGCCTACTATGGCTACACCTTC.

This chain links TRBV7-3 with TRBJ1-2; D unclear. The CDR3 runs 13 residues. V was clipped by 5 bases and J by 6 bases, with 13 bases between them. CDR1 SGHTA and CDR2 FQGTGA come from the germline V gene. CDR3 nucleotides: TGTGCCAGCAGCCTCAGTCCGGGAGATGGCTACACCTTC. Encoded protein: CASSLSPGDGYTF.

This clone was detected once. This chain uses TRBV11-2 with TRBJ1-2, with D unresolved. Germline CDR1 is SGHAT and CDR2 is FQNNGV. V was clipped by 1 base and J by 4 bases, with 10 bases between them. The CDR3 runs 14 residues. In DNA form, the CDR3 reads TGTGCCAGCAGCTTAGTCCGCGGCCCCTATGGCTACACCTTC. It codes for CASSLVRGPYGYTF.

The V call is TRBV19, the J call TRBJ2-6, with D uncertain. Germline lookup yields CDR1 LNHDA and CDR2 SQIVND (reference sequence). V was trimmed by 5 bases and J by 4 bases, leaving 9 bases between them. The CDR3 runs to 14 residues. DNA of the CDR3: TGTGCCAGTAGTCCATCGCAGGGGGCCAACGTCCTGACTTTC. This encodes CASSPSQGANVLTF. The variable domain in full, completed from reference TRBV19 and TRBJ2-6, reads DGGITQSPKYLFRKEGQNVTLSCEQNLNHDAMYWYRQDPGQGLRLIYYSQIVNDFQKGDIAEGYSVSREKKESFPLTVTSAQKNPTAFYLCASSPSQGANVLTFGAGSRLTVL.

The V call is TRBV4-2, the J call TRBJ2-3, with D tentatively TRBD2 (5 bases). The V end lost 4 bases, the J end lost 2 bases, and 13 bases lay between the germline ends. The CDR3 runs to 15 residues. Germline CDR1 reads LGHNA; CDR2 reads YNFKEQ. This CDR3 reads CASSRARGSTDTQYF. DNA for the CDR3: TGTGCCAGCAGCCGCGCACGAGGGTCCACAGATACGCAGTATTTT.

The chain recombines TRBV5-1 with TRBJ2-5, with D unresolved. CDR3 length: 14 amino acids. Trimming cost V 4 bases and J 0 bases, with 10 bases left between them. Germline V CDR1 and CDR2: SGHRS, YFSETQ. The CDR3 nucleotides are TGCGCCAGCAGCACCGACACGTACCAAGAGACCCAGTACTTC. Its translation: CASSTDTYQETQYF.

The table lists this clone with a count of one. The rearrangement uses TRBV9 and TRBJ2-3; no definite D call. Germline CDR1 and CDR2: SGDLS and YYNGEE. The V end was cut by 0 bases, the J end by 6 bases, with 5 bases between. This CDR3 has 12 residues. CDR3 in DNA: TGTGCCAGCAGCGTAGAGCTGGATACGCAGTATTTT. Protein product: CASSVELDTQYF. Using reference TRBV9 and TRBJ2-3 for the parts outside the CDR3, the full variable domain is DSGVTQTPKHLITATGQRVTLRCSPRSGDLSVYWYQQSLDQGLQFLIQYYNGEERAKGNILERFSAQQFPDLHSELNLSSLELGDSALYFCASSVELDTQYFGPGTRLTVL.

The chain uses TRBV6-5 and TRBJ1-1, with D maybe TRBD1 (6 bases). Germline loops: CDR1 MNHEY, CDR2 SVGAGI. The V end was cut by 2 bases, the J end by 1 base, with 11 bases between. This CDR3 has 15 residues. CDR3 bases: TGTGCCAGCAGTTACGCGACAGGTGGGAACACTGAAGCTTTCTTT. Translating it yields CASSYATGGNTEAFF.

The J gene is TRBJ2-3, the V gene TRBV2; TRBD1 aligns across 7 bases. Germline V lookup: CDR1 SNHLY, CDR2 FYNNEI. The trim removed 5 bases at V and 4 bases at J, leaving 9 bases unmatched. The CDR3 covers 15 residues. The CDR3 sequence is CASSLSGTESDTQYF. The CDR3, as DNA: TGTGCCAGCAGTCTGTCCGGGACAGAGTCAGATACGCAGTATTTT. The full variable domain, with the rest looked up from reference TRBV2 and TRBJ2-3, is EPEVTQTPSHQVTQMGQEVILRCVPISNHLYFYWYRQILGQKVEFLVSFYNNEISEKSEIFDDQFSVERPDGSNFTLKIRSTKLEDSAMYFCASSLSGTESDTQYFGPGTRLTVL.

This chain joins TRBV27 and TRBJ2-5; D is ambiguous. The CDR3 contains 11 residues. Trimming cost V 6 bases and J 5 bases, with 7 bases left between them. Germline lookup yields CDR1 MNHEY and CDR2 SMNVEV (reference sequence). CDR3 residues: CASSDEETQYF. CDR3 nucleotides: TGTGCCAGCAGCGATGAGGAGACCCAGTACTTC.

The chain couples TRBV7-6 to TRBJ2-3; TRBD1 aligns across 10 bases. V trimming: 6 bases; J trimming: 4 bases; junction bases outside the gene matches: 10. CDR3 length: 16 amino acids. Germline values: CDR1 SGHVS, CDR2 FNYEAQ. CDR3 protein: CASRSRQGALSDTQYF. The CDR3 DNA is TGTGCCAGCAGATCTCGACAGGGGGCGTTATCAGATACGCAGTATTTT.

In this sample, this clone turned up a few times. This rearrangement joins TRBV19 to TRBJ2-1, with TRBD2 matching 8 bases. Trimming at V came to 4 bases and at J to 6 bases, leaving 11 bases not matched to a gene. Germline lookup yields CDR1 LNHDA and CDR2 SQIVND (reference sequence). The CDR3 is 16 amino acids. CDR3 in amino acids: CASSKPSAGGGNEQFF. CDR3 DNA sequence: TGTGCCAGTAGTAAGCCGTCGGCGGGAGGAGGCAATGAGCAGTTCTTC.

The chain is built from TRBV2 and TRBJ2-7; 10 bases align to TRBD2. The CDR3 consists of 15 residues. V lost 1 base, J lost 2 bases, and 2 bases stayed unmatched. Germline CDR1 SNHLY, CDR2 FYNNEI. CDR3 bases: TGTGCCAGCAGTGAAGGGACTAGCGGACCCTACGAGCAGTACTTC. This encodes CASSEGTSGPYEQYF.